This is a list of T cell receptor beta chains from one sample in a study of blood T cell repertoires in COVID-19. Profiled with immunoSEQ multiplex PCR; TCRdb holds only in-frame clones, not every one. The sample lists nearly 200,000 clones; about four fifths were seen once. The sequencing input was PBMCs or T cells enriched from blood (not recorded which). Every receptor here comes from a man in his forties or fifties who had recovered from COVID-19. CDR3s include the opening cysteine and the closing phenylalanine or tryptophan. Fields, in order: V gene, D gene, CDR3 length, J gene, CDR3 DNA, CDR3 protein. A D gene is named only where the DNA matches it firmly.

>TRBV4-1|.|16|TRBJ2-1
TGCGCCAGCAGCCGAGGGTCCGCGGGGGCTAACAATGAGCAGTTCTTC
CASSRGSAGANNEQFF
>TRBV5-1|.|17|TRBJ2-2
TGCGCCAGCAGCGATAATGAAAGGACAGGGAGGGCCGGGGAGCTGTTTTTT
CASSDNERTGRAGELFF
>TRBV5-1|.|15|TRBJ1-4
TGCGCCAGCAGCTTGGCAGGGATAACTAATGAAAAACTGTTTTTT
CASSLAGITNEKLFF
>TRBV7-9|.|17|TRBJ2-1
TGTGCCAGCAGCTTAGTTGGTCGACAGCGAGCCTACAATGAGCAGTTCTTC
CASSLVGRQRAYNEQFF
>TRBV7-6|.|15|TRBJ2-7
TGTGCCAGCAGCTTAGTCTTTGGGGGGTCCTACGAGCAGTACTTC
CASSLVFGGSYEQYF
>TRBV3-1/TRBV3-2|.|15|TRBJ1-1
TGTGCCAGCAGCCACCGGTGGACAGTCCGTTTTGAAGCTTTCTTT
CASSHRWTVRFEAFF
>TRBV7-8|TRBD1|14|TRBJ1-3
TGTGCCAGCAGCTTGGGGACAGCTGGAAACACCATATATTTT
CASSLGTAGNTIYF
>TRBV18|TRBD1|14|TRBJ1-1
TGTGCCAGCTCGCCCGACAGGGTGGGGACTGAAGCTTTCTTT
CASSPDRVGTEAFF
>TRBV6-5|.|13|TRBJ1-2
TGTGCCAGCAGTTACAACGCAGATTATGGCTACACCTTC
CASSYNADYGYTF
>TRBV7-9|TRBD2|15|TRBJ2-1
TGTGCCAGCAGCTCGCGGGAGTTAACTTACAATGAGCAGTTCTTC
CASSSRELTYNEQFF
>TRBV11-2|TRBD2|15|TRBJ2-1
TGTGCCAGCAAGTTAGCGGGGGGGCGTTACAATGAGCAGTTCTTC
CASKLAGGRYNEQFF
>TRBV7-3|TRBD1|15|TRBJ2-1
TGTGCCAGCAGCTCGCCCGGGACAGGGTCCAATGAGCAGTTCTTC
CASSSPGTGSNEQFF
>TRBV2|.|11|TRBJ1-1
TGTGCCAGCATGGCGCCACTAGAAGCTTTCTTT
CASMAPLEAFF
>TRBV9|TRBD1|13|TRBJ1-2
TGTGCCAGCAGCGTCGGGACAGCTTATGGCTACACCTTC
CASSVGTAYGYTF
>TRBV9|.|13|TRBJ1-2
TGTGCCAGCAGCGTAGCTTCGAACTATGGCTACACCTTC
CASSVASNYGYTF
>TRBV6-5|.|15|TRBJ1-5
TGTGCCAGCAGTTCCCCGCCGGGGAATAATCAGCCCCAGCATTTT
CASSSPPGNNQPQHF